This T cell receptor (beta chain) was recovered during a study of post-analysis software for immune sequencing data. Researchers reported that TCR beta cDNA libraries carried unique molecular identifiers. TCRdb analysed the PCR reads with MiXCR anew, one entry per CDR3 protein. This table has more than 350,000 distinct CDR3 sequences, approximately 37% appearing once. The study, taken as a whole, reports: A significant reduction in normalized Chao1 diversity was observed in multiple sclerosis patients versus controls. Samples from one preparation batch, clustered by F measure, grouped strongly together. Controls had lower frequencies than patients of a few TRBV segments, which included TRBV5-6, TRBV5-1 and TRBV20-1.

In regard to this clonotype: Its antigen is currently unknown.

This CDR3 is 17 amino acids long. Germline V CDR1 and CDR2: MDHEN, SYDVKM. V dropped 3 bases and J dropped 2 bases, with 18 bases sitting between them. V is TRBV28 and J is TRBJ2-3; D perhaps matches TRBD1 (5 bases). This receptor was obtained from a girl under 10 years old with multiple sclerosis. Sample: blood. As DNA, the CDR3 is TGTGCCAGCAGTTTCAGATTTCGCCGGACAATCACAGATACGCAGTATTTT. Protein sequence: CASSFRFRRTITDTQYF.